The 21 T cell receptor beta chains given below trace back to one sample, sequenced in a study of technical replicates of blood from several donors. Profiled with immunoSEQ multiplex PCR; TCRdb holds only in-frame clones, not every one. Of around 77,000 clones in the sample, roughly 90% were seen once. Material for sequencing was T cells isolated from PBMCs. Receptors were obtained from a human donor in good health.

CDR3 region: CASSQGLQDGNQPQHF. DNA for the CDR3: TGCGCCAGCAGCCAAGGATTGCAGGATGGCAATCAGCCCCAGCATTTT. The chain uses TRBV4-1 and TRBJ1-5; D is ambiguous. The CDR3 consists of 16 residues. V shed 1 base and J shed 2 bases, with 12 bases lying between them. Germline V gene data show CDR1 as MGHRA and CDR2 as YSYEKL.

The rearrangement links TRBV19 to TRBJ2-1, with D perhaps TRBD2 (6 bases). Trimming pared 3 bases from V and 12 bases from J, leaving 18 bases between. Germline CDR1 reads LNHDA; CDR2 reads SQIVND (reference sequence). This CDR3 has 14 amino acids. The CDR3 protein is CASSIPRFQGGQFF. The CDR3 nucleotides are TGTGCCAGTAGTATCCCCCGGTTTCAGGGAGGGCAGTTCTTC.

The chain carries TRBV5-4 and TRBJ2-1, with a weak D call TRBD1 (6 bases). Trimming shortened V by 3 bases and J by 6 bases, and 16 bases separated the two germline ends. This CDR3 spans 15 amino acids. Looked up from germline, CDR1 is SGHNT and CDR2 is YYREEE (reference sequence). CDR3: CASSSGQPTGNEQFF. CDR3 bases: TGTGCCAGCAGCTCCGGACAGCCTACGGGCAATGAGCAGTTCTTC.

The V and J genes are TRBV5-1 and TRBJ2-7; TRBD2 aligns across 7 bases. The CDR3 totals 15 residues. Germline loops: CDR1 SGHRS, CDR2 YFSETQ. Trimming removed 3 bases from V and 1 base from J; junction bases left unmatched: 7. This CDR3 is CASSYTTSKSYEQYF. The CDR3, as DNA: TGCGCCAGCAGCTATACGACTAGCAAGTCCTACGAGCAGTACTTC.

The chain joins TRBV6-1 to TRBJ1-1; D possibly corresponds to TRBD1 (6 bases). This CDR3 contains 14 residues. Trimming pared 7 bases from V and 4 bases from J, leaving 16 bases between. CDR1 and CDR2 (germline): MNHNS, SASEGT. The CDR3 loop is CASTQDSARTEAFF. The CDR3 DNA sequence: TGTGCCAGCACCCAGGACAGCGCCCGCACTGAAGCTTTCTTT.

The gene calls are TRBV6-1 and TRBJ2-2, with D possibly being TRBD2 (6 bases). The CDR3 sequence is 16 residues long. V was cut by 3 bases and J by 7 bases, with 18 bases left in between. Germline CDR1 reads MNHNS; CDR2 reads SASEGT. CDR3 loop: CASSDPPGVIIGELFF. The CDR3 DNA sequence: TGTGCCAGCAGTGACCCCCCGGGAGTAATTATCGGGGAGCTGTTTTTT.

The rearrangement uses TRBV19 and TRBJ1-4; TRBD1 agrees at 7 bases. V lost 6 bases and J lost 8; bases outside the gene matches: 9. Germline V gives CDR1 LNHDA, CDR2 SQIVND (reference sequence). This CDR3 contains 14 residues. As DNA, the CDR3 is TGTGCCAGTAGCCTGACAGGGCTTAGAGAAAAACTGTTTTTT. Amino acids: CASSLTGLREKLFF. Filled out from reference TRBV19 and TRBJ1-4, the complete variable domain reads DGGITQSPKYLFRKEGQNVTLSCEQNLNHDAMYWYRQDPGQGLRLIYYSQIVNDFQKGDIAEGYSVSREKKESFPLTVTSAQKNPTAFYLCASSLTGLREKLFFGSGTQLSVL.

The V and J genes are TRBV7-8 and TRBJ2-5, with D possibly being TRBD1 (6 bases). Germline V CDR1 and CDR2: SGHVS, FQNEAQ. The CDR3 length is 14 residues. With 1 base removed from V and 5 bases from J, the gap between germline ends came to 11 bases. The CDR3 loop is CASSLGARGETQYF. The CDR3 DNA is TGTGCCAGCAGCTTAGGAGCGAGGGGGGAGACCCAGTACTTC.

CDR3 protein: CAWGATGGSTEAFF. CDR3 nucleotide sequence: TGTGCCTGGGGGGCGACAGGGGGGAGCACTGAAGCTTTCTTT. This chain uses TRBV30 with TRBJ1-1, with 9 bases identical to TRBD1. CDR1 is GTSNPN and CDR2 is SVGIG in the germline V gene (reference sequence). CDR3 length equals 14 residues. The junction had 8 bases not matched to a gene; V was cut back by 5 bases and J by 4 bases.

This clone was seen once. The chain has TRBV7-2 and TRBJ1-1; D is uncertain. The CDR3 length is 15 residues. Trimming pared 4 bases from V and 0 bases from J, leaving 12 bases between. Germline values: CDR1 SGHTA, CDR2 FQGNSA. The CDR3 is CASSSSHPLNTEAFF. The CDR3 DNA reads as TGTGCCAGCAGCTCCTCACATCCCCTGAACACTGAAGCTTTCTTT.

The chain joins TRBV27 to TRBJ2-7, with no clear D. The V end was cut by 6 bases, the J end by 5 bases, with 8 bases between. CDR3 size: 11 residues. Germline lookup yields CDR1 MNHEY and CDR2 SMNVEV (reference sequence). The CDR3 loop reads CASRERNEQYF. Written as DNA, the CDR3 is TGTGCCAGCAGAGAGAGGAACGAGCAGTACTTC.

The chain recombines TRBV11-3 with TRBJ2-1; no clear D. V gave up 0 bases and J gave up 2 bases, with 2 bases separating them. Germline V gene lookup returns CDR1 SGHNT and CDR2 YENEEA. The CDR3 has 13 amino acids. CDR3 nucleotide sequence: TGTGCCAGCAGCTTAGACGCCTACAATGAGCAGTTCTTC. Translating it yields CASSLDAYNEQFF.

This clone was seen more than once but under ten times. The CDR3 reads CASSLIGPYEQYF. Written as DNA, the CDR3 is TGTGCCAGCAGCTTAATTGGCCCCTACGAGCAGTACTTC. The chain joins TRBV7-8 to TRBJ2-7; unclear D gene. Germline V gene sequence: CDR1 SGHVS, CDR2 FQNEAQ. Trimming took 2 bases from V and 2 from J, leaving 7 bases between them. This CDR3 has 13 amino acids. Filled out from reference TRBV7-8 and TRBJ2-7, the complete variable domain reads GAGVSQSPRYKVAKRGQDVALRCDPISGHVSLFWYQQALGQGPEFLTYFQNEAQLDKSGLPSDRFFAERPEGSVSTLKIQRTQQEDSAVYLCASSLIGPYEQYFGPGTRLTVT.

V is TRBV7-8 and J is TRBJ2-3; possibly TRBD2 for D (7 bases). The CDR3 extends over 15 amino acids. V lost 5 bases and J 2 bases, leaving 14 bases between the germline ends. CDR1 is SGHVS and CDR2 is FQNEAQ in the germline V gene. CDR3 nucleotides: TGTGCCAGCAGCCGGGGGAGGGGGATCACAGATACGCAGTATTTT. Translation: CASSRGRGITDTQYF.

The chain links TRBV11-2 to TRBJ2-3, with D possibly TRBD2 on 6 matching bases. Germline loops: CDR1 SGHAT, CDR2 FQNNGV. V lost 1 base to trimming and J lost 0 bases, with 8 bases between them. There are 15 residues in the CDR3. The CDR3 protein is CASSLAGTSTDTQYF. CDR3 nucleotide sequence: TGTGCCAGCAGCTTAGCGGGGACTAGCACAGATACGCAGTATTTT.

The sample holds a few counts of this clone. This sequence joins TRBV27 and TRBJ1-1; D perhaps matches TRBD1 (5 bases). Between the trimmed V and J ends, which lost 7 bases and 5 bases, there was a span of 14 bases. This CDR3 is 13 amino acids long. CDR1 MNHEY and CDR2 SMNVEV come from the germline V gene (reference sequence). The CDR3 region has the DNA TGTGCCAGCACCCCAGGGTCATGGACTGAAGCTTTCTTT. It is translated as CASTPGSWTEAFF.

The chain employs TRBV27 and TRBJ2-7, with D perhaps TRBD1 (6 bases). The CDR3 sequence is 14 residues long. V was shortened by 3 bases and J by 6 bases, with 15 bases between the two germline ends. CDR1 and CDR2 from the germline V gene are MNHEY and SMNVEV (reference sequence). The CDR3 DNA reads TGTGCCAGCAGTTTGACCCAGGGGATTTCCGAGCAGTACTTC. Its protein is CASSLTQGISEQYF.

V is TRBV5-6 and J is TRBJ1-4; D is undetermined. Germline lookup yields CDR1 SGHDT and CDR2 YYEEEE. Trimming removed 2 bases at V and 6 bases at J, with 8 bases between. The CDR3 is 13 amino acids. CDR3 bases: TGTGCCAGCAGCTTTGACACCGATGAAAAACTGTTTTTT. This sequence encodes CASSFDTDEKLFF.

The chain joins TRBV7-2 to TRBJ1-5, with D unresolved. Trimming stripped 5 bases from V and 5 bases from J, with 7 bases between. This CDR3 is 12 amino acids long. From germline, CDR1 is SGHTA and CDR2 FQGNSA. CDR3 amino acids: CASSAGDQPQHF. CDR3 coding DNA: TGTGCCAGCAGCGCCGGGGATCAGCCCCAGCATTTT.

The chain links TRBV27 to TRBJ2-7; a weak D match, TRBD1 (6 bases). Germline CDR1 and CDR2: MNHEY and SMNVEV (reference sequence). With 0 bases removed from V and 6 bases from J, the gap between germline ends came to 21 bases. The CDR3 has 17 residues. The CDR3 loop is CASSLSITGTRSGEQYF. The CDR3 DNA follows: TGTGCCAGCAGTTTATCGATTACAGGGACAAGAAGTGGCGAGCAGTACTTC.

This CDR3 reads CASSLDTGEAFF. DNA for the CDR3: TGTGCCAGCAGTTTAGATACAGGGGAAGCTTTCTTT. The chain uses TRBV28 and TRBJ1-1, with D maybe TRBD1 (6 bases). V was shortened by 2 bases and J by 8 bases, with 9 bases between the two germline ends. Germline assignment: CDR1 MDHEN and CDR2 SYDVKM. This CDR3 has 12 residues.